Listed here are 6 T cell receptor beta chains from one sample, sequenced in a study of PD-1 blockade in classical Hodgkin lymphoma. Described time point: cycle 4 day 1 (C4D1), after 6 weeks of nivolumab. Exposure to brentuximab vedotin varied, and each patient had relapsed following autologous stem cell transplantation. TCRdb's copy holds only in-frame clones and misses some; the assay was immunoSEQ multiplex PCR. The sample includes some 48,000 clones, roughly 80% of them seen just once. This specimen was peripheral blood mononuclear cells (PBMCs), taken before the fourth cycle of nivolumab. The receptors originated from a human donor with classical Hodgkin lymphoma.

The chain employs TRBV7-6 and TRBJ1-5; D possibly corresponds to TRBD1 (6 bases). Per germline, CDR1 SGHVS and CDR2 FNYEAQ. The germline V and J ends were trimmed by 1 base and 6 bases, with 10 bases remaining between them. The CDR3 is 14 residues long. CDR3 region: CASSLGGGGQPQHF. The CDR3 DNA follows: TGTGCCAGCAGCTTAGGAGGGGGTGGTCAGCCCCAGCATTTT.

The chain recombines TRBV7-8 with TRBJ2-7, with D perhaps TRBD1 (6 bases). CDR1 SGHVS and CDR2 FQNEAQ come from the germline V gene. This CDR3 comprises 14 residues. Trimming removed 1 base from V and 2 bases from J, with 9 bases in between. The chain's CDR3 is CASSLEGVAYEQYF. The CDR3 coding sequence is TGTGCCAGCAGCTTAGAGGGGGTCGCCTACGAGCAGTACTTC.

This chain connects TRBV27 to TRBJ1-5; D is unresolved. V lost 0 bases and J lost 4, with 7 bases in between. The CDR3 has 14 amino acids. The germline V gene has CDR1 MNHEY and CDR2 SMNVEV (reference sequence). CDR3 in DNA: TGTGCCAGCAGTTTATCTTCCGGGAATCAGCCCCAGCATTTT. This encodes CASSLSSGNQPQHF.

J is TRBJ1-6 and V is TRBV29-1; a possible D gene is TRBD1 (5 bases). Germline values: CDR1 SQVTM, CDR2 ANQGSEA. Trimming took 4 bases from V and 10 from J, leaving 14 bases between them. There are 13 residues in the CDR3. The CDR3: CSVGAGRGSPLHF. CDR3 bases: TGCAGCGTTGGGGCAGGGCGGGGGTCACCCCTCCACTTT.

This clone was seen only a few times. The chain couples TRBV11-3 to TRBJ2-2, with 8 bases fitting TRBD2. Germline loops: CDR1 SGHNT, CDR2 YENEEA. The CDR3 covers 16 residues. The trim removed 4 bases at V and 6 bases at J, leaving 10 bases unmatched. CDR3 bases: TGTGCCAGCAGCTCCACGGGACTAGGGGTCCCCGGGGAGCTGTTTTTT. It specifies CASSSTGLGVPGELFF.

This CDR3 reads CASSPRTGVAEQYF. As DNA, the CDR3 is TGCGCCAGCAGCCCTAGGACAGGGGTGGCCGAGCAGTACTTC. The chain carries TRBV4-3 and TRBJ2-7, with TRBD1 matching over 9 bases. Germline loops: CDR1 LGHNA, CDR2 YSLEER. The CDR3 contains 14 residues. J lost 6 bases, V lost 4 bases, and 7 bases had no gene match.